The present entry profiles one TCR beta chain with its context. The entry originates in a study of blood T cell repertoires in COVID-19. Study in general: PBMCs, B-cell-depleted T cells, or T cells provided the cDNA or gDNA that made up the material.

CDR3 size: 14 residues. Germline assignment: CDR1 GTSNPN and CDR2 SVGIG (reference sequence). Methods used by the authors: It was from reference gene primer amplification that nucleated cell counts were estimated. The method was immunoSEQ multiplex PCR; TCRdb's version includes in-frame clones alone and lacks a portion of them. V and J calls plus clone size are reproduced from that table; the DNA served to infer D and trimming. The sample carries more than 85,000 clones, less than 85% recorded once. The TCR originated in a woman aged 60-75 years with acute or convalescent COVID-19. Sequencing was performed on peripheral blood. The V gene is TRBV30, the J gene TRBJ2-1; a possible D gene is TRBD2 (7 bases). The CDR3 DNA is TGTGTCTTAGGGGGGGCCACCTCCTACAATGAGCAGTTCTTC. Its translation is CVLGGATSYNEQFF.